Shown below are 2 T cell receptor beta chains from a single sample sequenced in a study of control samples from healthy donors and cancer patients. TCRdb's copy holds only in-frame clones and misses some; the assay was immunoSEQ multiplex PCR. Altogether about 140,000 clones are present, about 89% being singletons, with the ten largest covering 6% to 9%. The specimen sequenced was blood. These receptors were taken from a man between 18 and 35 years old in good health.

V usage is TRBV27 and J usage is TRBJ2-7, with TRBD2 identical over 9 bases. The CDR3 contains 14 residues. Germline values: CDR1 MNHEY, CDR2 SMNVEV (reference sequence). After removal of 5 bases from V and 6 bases from J, the junction contained 8 bases not matched to a gene. The CDR3 DNA sequence: TGTGCCAGCAGTAGCGGGGGGCCGCTCCTCGAGCAGTACTTC. Encoded protein: CASSSGGPLLEQYF.

The chain has TRBV21-1 and TRBJ1-5. TRBV21-1 is a known pseudogene. This CDR3 is 16 amino acids long. CDR3 nucleotide sequence: TGTGCCAGCAGCAGGGACTGGGGGAGAGACAATCAGCCCCAGCATTTT. Amino acid sequence: CASSRDWGRDNQPQHF.